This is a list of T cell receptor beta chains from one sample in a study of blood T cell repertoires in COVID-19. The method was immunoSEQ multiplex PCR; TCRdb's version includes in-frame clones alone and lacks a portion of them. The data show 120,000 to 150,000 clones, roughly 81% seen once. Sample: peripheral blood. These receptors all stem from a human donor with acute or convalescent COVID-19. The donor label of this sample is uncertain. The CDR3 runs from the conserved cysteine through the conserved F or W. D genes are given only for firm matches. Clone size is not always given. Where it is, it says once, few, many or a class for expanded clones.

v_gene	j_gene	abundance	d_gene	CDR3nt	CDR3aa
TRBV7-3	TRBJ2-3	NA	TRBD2	TGTGCCAGCAGCTTATTCGCTAGCGGGGGGAGCGCAGATACGCAGTATTTT	CASSLFASGGSADTQYF
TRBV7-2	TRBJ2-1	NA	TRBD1	TGTGCCAGCAGCACCCGACAGGGTCGCAATGAGCAGTTCTTC	CASSTRQGRNEQFF
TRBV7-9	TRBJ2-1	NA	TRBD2	TGTGCCAGCAGCTTAGACCGCTCGGGGGGGAATGAGCAGTTCTTC	CASSLDRSGGNEQFF
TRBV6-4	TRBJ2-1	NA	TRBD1	TGTGCCAGCAGTGTATGGGACAGCATCTACAATGAGCAGTTCTTC	CASSVWDSIYNEQFF
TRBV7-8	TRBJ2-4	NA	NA	TGTGCCAGCAGCTTAGCGGGTCAAGCGTTGAACATTCAGTACTTC	CASSLAGQALNIQYF
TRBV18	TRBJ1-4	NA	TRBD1	TGTGCCAGCTCACCGGCGAGACGGGACAGCAATGAAAAACTGTTTTTT	CASSPARRDSNEKLFF
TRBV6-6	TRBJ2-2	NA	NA	TGTGCCAGCAGTCGAAATGCCGGGAACACCGGGGAGCTGTTTTTT	CASSRNAGNTGELFF
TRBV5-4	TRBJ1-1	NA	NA	TGTGCCAGCAGCTCTTTCTATGTCAGGGGCCCGCAGGCTGCTTTCTTT	CASSSFYVRGPQAAFF
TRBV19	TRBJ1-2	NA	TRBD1	TGTGCCAGTACCTCTTGGGGACAGGTGGACTATGGCTACACCTTC	CASTSWGQVDYGYTF
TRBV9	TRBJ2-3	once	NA	TGTGCCAGCAGCGTAGGAGCAGGGGATAGCACAGATACGCAGTATTTT	CASSVGAGDSTDTQYF
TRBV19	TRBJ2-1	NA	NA	TGTGCCAGTAGTATAGGGGCCATGTACAATGAGCAGTTCTTC	CASSIGAMYNEQFF
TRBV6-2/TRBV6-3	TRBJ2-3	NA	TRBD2	TGTGCCAGCAGTATAACCCCGGGACTAGCGGGGGGAGGTGGTGCGCAGTATTTT	CASSITPGLAGGGGAQYF
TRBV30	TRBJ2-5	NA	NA	TGTGCCTGGAGATCGGACGGGGTGGGGACCCAGTACTTC	CAWRSDGVGTQYF
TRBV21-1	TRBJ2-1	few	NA	TGTGCCAGCAGCTACGACAGGGCTGGCTGTGAGCAGTTCTTC	CASSYDRAGCEQFF
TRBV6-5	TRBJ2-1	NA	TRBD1	TGTGCCAGCAGTTACCAGACTTCCGGGACAGGGATTGAGCAGTTCTTC	CASSYQTSGTGIEQFF
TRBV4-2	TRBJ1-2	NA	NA	TGTGCCAGCAGCCAAGATGTCGGAAGGGGAGGGGACGGCTACACCTTC	CASSQDVGRGGDGYTF
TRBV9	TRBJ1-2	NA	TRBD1	TGTGCCAGCAGCCCTCAGGGGGACTATGGCTACACCTTC	CASSPQGDYGYTF
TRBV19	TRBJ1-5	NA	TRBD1	TGTGCCAGTAGTAGTGGGACAGGCTATAGCAATCAGCCCCAGCATTTT	CASSSGTGYSNQPQHF
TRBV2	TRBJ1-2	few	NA	TGTGCCAGCAGGCAGGAAGCTAACTATGGCTACACCTTC	CASRQEANYGYTF
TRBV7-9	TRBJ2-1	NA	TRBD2	TGTGCCAGCAGCTTAGGGCTAGCGGTTACCTACAATGAGCAGTTCTTC	CASSLGLAVTYNEQFF
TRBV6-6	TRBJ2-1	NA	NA	TGTGCCAGCAGCCCGGAGGGATCCTACAATGAGCAGTTCTTC	CASSPEGSYNEQFF
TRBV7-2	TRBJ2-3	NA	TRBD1	TGTGCCAGCAGCTACAGGGGGTCTAGCACAGATACGCAGTATTTT	CASSYRGSSTDTQYF
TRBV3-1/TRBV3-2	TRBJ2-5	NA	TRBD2	TGTGCCAGCAGCCTCGGGACTAGCGGGGTGGAGACCCAGTACTTC	CASSLGTSGVETQYF
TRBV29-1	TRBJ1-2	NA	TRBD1	TGCAGCGTTGACAAGGGGGACAGCCATAACTATGGCTACACCTTC	CSVDKGDSHNYGYTF
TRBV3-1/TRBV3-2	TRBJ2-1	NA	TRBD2	TGTGCCAGCAGCCAAGCTGCGGGAGACTACAATGAGCAGTTCTTC	CASSQAAGDYNEQFF
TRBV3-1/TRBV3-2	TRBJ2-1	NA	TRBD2	TGTGCCAGCAGCCCTCGGACTAGCGGGGTTTACAATGAGCAGTTCTTC	CASSPRTSGVYNEQFF
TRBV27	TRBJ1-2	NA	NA	TGTGCCAGCAGCCTCAGGAAGAGTTTCTATGGCTACACCTTC	CASSLRKSFYGYTF
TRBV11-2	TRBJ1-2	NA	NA	TGTGCCAGCGGCACAGGGATCCTCGGCTACACCTTC	CASGTGILGYTF
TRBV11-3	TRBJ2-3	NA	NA	TGTGCCAGCAGTTTCCGCGGTACGCAGTATTTT	CASSFRGTQYF
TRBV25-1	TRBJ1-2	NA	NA	TGTGCCAGCAGTGAATGGGGGGGAGGCTACACCTTC	CASSEWGGGYTF
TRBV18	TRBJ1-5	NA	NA	TGTGCCAGCTCGCCGACAGACCACAATCAGCCCCAGCATTTT	CASSPTDHNQPQHF
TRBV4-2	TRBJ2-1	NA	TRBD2	TGTGCCAGCAGCCAAGGACTAGCTAAATACAATGAGCAGTTCTTC	CASSQGLAKYNEQFF
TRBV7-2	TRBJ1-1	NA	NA	TGTGCCAGCAGCTTAGTAGGCAGGGGCACCACTGAAGCTTTCTTT	CASSLVGRGTTEAFF
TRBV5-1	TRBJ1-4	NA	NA	TGCGCCAGCAGCTTGGCGTCAGACCAGGCTCATGAAAAACTGTTTTTT	CASSLASDQAHEKLFF
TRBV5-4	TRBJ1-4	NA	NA	TGTGCCAGCAGCCGGGGAGGAACTAATGAAAAACTGTTTTTT	CASSRGGTNEKLFF
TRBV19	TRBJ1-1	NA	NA	TGTGCCAGTAGTACCTCCTTGGACGGAGGTGAAGCTTTCTTT	CASSTSLDGGEAFF
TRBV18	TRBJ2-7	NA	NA	TGTGCCAGCTCACCCACGCGACAGGAATCCTACGAGCAGTACTTC	CASSPTRQESYEQYF
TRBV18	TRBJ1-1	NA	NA	TGTGCCAGCTCACCAGGCGAGGGTAACCCTGAAGCTTTCTTT	CASSPGEGNPEAFF
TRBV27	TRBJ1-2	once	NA	TGTGCCAGCAGACGCCAGGGTCAGGGGTATGGCTACACCTTC	CASRRQGQGYGYTF
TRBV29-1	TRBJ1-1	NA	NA	TGCAGCGTCTACCACCTCGAAGCTTTCTTT	CSVYHLEAFF
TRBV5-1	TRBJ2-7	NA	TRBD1	TGCGCCAGCAGCTTTGGACCACGGGACAGTTTGAGCTACGAGCAGTACTTC	CASSFGPRDSLSYEQYF
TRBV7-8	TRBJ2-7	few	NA	TGTGCCAGCAGCTTAGACAGGACCCTCTACGAGCAGTACTTC	CASSLDRTLYEQYF
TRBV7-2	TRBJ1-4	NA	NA	TGTGCCAGCAGCTTACCGGGTAGGGGTGAAAAACTGTTTTTT	CASSLPGRGEKLFF
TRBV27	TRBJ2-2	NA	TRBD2	TGTGCCAGCAGTCAATATAGCGGGGAGGGCGGGGAGCTGTTTTTT	CASSQYSGEGGELFF
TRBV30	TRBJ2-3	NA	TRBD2	TGTGCCTGGAGTCCGGGGGGGGCCGGTGATACGCAGTATTTT	CAWSPGGAGDTQYF
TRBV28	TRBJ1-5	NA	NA	TGTGCCAGCAGTTTATTCGGGGGAGTTCAGCCCCAGCATTTT	CASSLFGGVQPQHF
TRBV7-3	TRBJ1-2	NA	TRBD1	TGTGCCAGCACCCCGCGGGGACAGGGCGATGGCTACACCTTC	CASTPRGQGDGYTF
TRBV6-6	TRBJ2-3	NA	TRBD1	TGTGCCAGCAGTAATCAGGGGGCGGAAGAAGATACGCAGTATTTT	CASSNQGAEEDTQYF
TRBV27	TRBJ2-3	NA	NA	TGTGCCAGCAAGAGGAAACCCGGGAGCACAGATACGCAGTATTTT	CASKRKPGSTDTQYF
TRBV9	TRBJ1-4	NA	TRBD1	TGTGCCAGCAGCGGACAGGGGGCCGGGGAAAAACTGTTTTTT	CASSGQGAGEKLFF
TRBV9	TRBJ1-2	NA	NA	TGTGCCAGCAGCGACGTCGGAGGGGGAGCGGGGGCCTATGGCTACACCTTC	CASSDVGGGAGAYGYTF
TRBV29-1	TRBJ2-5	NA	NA	TGCAGCGCTGGGGTAGGGGAGGTCCAAGAGACCCAGTACTTC	CSAGVGEVQETQYF
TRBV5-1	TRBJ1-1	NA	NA	TGCGCCAGCAGCTTCGCGAGTGAGAACACTGAAGCTTTCTTT	CASSFASENTEAFF
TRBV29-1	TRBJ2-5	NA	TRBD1	TGCAGCGTTGTGAGGGACAGCCAAGAGACCCAGTACTTC	CSVVRDSQETQYF
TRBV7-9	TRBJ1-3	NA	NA	TGTGCCAGCAGCTCCAGGACAGCCTCTGGAAACACCATATATTTT	CASSSRTASGNTIYF
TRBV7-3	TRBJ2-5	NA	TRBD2	TGTGCCAGCAGCTTAGGGACTAGCGGCCAAGAGACCCAGTACTTC	CASSLGTSGQETQYF
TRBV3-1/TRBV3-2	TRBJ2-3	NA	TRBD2	TGTGCCAGCAGCCTATACGGACTAGCGGGTACCACAGATACGCAGTATTTT	CASSLYGLAGTTDTQYF
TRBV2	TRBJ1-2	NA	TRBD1	TGTGCCAGCAATGAACAGGGGGCTAGTAGCTATGGCTACACCTTC	CASNEQGASSYGYTF
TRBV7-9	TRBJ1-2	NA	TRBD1	TGTGCCAGCAGCCCGGGACAGTATGGCTACACCTTC	CASSPGQYGYTF
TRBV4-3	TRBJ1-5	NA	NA	TGCGCCAGCAGCCAAGCCCCAGGGAGCAATCAGCCCCAGCATTTT	CASSQAPGSNQPQHF